Sequencing of this T cell receptor beta chain was carried out in a study of T cells in Graves' hyperthyroidism and ophthalmopathy. The sample holds many counts of this clonotype. The CDR3 regions of TCR beta were amplified from RNA transcripts. In the first-round RT-PCR of the TCR CDR3, the HTBI primer set was used. TCRdb re-analysed the multiplex PCR reads in MiXCR, keeping a single row per CDR3 protein. The sample lists about 570,000 distinct CDR3 sequences, around 46% occurring once. The trim removed 7 bases at V and 6 bases at J, leaving 17 bases unmatched. The CDR3 runs to 16 residues. Per the germline V gene, CDR1 is SNHLY and CDR2 is FYNNEI.

The chain employs TRBV2 and TRBJ1-2, with 7 bases fitting TRBD1. The sequence came from an adult woman with Graves' disease, either hyperthyroidism or ophthalmopathy (not recorded which). Sequenced input: peripheral blood or thyroid tissue (not recorded which). CDR3 in DNA: TGTGCCAGCACTGCCTCTACCGGGACAGCTATAAATGGCTACACCTTC. This codes for CASTASTGTAINGYTF.